The next 23 T cell receptor beta chains were all read from a single sample in a study of blood T cell repertoires in COVID-19. Produced via immunoSEQ multiplex PCR; TCRdb's table is partial and in-frame only. The table includes tens of thousands of clones, approximately 89% detected once. Sequenced: peripheral blood. These receptors originate from a human donor in a cohort sampled during active COVID-19.

This chain links TRBV6-2 or TRBV6-3 with TRBJ1-5, with D unclear. The V gene's germline CDR1 is MNHEY and CDR2 SVGEGT. V was clipped by 5 bases and J by 8 bases, with 10 bases between them. CDR3 length equals 12 residues. The CDR3 spells CASSPRVEPQHF. The DNA for the CDR3 is TGTGCCAGCAGTCCGAGGGTTGAGCCCCAGCATTTT.

The chain recombines TRBV29-1 with TRBJ2-7, with a tentative D call TRBD1 (5 bases). The V gene's germline CDR1 is SQVTM and CDR2 ANQGSEA. Deletions cut 5 bases from V and 3 bases from J, with 11 bases between. The CDR3 has 12 residues. CDR3 loop: CSVSAQGYEQYF. The DNA for the CDR3 is TGCAGCGTTAGTGCGCAGGGCTACGAGCAGTACTTC.

The rearrangement links TRBV10-3 to TRBJ2-7, with D perhaps TRBD2 (6 bases). Trimming stripped 2 bases from V and 6 bases from J, with 17 bases between. Germline V gene data show CDR1 as ENHRY and CDR2 as SYGVKD. The CDR3 consists of 15 residues. The CDR3 protein is CAISEPNLGGGEQYF. The DNA of the CDR3 is TGTGCCATCAGTGAGCCAAACTTGGGGGGAGGCGAGCAGTACTTC.

The rearrangement uses TRBV2 and TRBJ1-2, with 9 bases fitting TRBD1. The ends lost 4 bases at V and 8 bases at J; junction bases unmatched: 8. Germline assignment: CDR1 SNHLY and CDR2 FYNNEI. CDR3 size: 14 residues. CDR3 protein: CASSASGTGNGYTF. Written as DNA, the CDR3 is TGTGCCAGCAGTGCTTCCGGGACAGGGAACGGCTACACCTTC.

The chain combines TRBV19 with TRBJ2-7, with TRBD2 matching over 7 bases. The CDR3 extends over 14 amino acids. The germline V gene has CDR1 LNHDA and CDR2 SQIVND (reference sequence). The ends lost 3 bases at V and 6 bases at J; junction bases unmatched: 8. In nucleotides, the CDR3 is TGTGCCAGTAGTATGCCCGGCGGGGGTGGCGAGCAGTACTTC. This gives the protein CASSMPGGGGEQYF.

This chain links TRBV24-1 with TRBJ1-3; TRBD1 is a possible D gene (6 bases). Trimming cost V 11 bases and J 4 bases, with 14 bases left between them. Germline CDR1 and CDR2: KGHDR and SFDVKD. The CDR3 has 13 residues. CDR3 loop: CAIRGVRGNTIYF. The CDR3 nucleotides read TGTGCCATCAGGGGCGTGCGAGGAAACACCATATATTTT.

The rearrangement uses TRBV6-5 and TRBJ1-1; TRBD1 is a possible D gene (6 bases). Trimming took 7 bases from V and 2 from J, leaving 17 bases between them. Germline V gene sequence: CDR1 MNHEY, CDR2 SVGAGI. The CDR3 covers 15 residues. CDR3 coding DNA: TGTGCCAGCACCGACTCCGGACAGTTCAACACTGAAGCTTTCTTT. It yields the protein CASTDSGQFNTEAFF.

J is TRBJ1-5 and V is TRBV3-1 (or the pseudogene TRBV3-2); D unresolved. CDR1 and CDR2 from the germline V gene are LGHDT and YNNKEL (reference sequence). Trimming stripped 0 bases from V and 3 bases from J, with 9 bases between. The CDR3 spans 15 residues. This CDR3 reads CASSQDVQHNQPQHF. DNA for the CDR3: TGTGCCAGCAGCCAAGATGTCCAACACAATCAGCCCCAGCATTTT.

The gene calls are TRBV11-2 and TRBJ1-2; D gene uncertain. Looked up from germline, CDR1 is SGHAT and CDR2 is FQNNGV. CDR3 length: 13 amino acids. Trimming cost V 2 bases and J 6 bases, with 10 bases left between them. CDR3 sequence reads: CASSLFSPHGYTF. CDR3 DNA: TGTGCCAGCAGCTTATTCAGTCCTCATGGCTACACCTTC. Filled out from reference TRBV11-2 and TRBJ1-2, the complete variable domain reads EAGVAQSPRYKIIEKRQSVAFWCNPISGHATLYWYQQILGQGPKLLIQFQNNGVVDDSQLPKDRFSAERLKGVDSTLKIQPAKLEDSAVYLCASSLFSPHGYTFGSGTRLTVV.

This clone was detected only once. This chain connects TRBV9 to TRBJ1-6; the match to TRBD1 covers 9 bases. Germline CDR1 is SGDLS and CDR2 is YYNGEE. V was clipped by 3 bases and J by 0 bases; unmatched bases: 7. The CDR3 runs to 18 residues. The CDR3 spells CASSGDREGASYNSPLHF. The CDR3 coding sequence is TGTGCCAGCAGCGGGGACAGGGAAGGAGCCTCCTATAATTCACCCCTCCACTTT. The whole variable domain, filled in from reference TRBV9 and TRBJ1-6, reads DSGVTQTPKHLITATGQRVTLRCSPRSGDLSVYWYQQSLDQGLQFLIQYYNGEERAKGNILERFSAQQFPDLHSELNLSSLELGDSALYFCASSGDREGASYNSPLHFGNGTRLTVT.

The chain is built from TRBV4-3 and TRBJ2-3; 11 nucleotides agree with TRBD2. The germline V gene has CDR1 LGHNA and CDR2 YSLEER. This CDR3 region has 16 residues. With V trimmed by 3 bases and J by 4 bases, 6 bases remained unmatched. Here the CDR3 reads CASSHTTSGAADTQYF. DNA of the CDR3: TGCGCCAGCAGCCATACGACTAGCGGGGCCGCAGATACGCAGTATTTT.

The V call is TRBV7-2, the J call TRBJ2-7; 9 bases fit TRBD1. Germline loops: CDR1 SGHTA, CDR2 FQGNSA. CDR3 length: 16 residues. V dropped 4 bases and J dropped 3; count of bases not matched to a gene: 10. CDR3 nucleotide sequence: TGTGCCAGCAGCTCGAGCGTGGGACAGGGTAACTACGAGCAGTACTTC. It is translated as CASSSSVGQGNYEQYF.

The DNA for the CDR3 is TGTGCCATCAGTGAGATCTCAGGGCAAGAGACCCAGTACTTC. This translates into CAISEISGQETQYF. The J gene is TRBJ2-5, the V gene TRBV10-3, with D possibly matching TRBD1 (5 bases). The length of the CDR3 is 14 residues. V lost 2 bases and J lost 2, with 9 bases in between. Germline CDR1 reads ENHRY; CDR2 reads SYGVKD.

This rearrangement joins TRBV27 to TRBJ2-2; D perhaps matches TRBD1 (6 bases). The CDR3 runs to 14 residues. CDR1 and CDR2 from the germline V gene are MNHEY and SMNVEV (reference sequence). V was cut by 6 bases and J by 3 bases, with 11 bases left in between. The CDR3 coding sequence is TGTGCCAGCAGAAAGGACAGAGACACCGGGGAGCTGTTTTTT. This gives the protein CASRKDRDTGELFF.

The rearrangement joins TRBV10-3 to TRBJ2-3; 7 nucleotides align to TRBD1. V gave up 7 bases and J gave up 2 bases; unmatched junction bases: 6. Germline loops: CDR1 ENHRY, CDR2 SYGVKD. This CDR3 comprises 14 residues. The CDR3 DNA reads as TGTGCCATCACTAGCAGGGGGTCCACAGATACGCAGTATTTT. Its protein product is CAITSRGSTDTQYF.

J is TRBJ2-1 and V is TRBV6-5; no clear D gene. The CDR3 sequence is 15 residues long. V shed 4 bases and J shed 3 bases, with 13 bases lying between them. Germline values: CDR1 MNHEY, CDR2 SVGAGI. The CDR3 DNA sequence: TGTGCCAGCAGTTCGAGCGAAACGAACTACAATGAGCAGTTCTTC. Residues: CASSSSETNYNEQFF.

The chain couples TRBV7-9 to TRBJ1-3, with 10 nucleotides matching TRBD1. This CDR3 contains 16 residues. The germline CDR1 and CDR2 sequences are SEHNR and FQNEAQ (reference sequence). Trimming at V came to 5 bases and at J to 4 bases, leaving 8 bases not matched to a gene. CDR3 DNA sequence: TGTGCCAGCAGCCATTGGACAGGGGGAACGGGAAACACCATATATTTT. Translation: CASSHWTGGTGNTIYF.

This chain connects TRBV5-4 to TRBJ2-5, with TRBD2 matching over 7 bases. Germline CDR1 and CDR2: SGHNT and YYREEE (reference sequence). This CDR3 has 15 residues. With V trimmed by 4 bases and J by 5 bases, 11 bases remained unmatched. CDR3 protein: CASSRGGGLGETQYF. The CDR3 DNA reads TGTGCCAGCAGCCGTGGGGGGGGTCTGGGCGAGACCCAGTACTTC.

This rearrangement joins TRBV13 to TRBJ2-3, with 11 bases matching TRBD2. With 3 bases clipped from V and 2 bases from J, the junction kept 1 base outside the gene matches. Germline V gene lookup returns CDR1 PRHDT and CDR2 FYEKMQ (reference sequence). This CDR3 is built from 15 residues. Written as DNA, the CDR3 is TGTGCCAGCAGCTTGACTAGCGGGAACACAGATACGCAGTATTTT. This translates into CASSLTSGNTDTQYF.

The CDR3, as DNA: TGTGCCAGCAGTTACGGGGACAGGGGCGGGGGCTACACCTTC. Translated: CASSYGDRGGGYTF. This chain uses TRBV6-5 with TRBJ1-2; 10 nucleotides agree with TRBD1. This CDR3 comprises 14 residues. Germline values: CDR1 MNHEY, CDR2 SVGAGI. Unmatched junction bases numbered 5, after V lost 2 bases and J lost 8 bases.

V and J are TRBV7-8 and TRBJ2-1; TRBD2 matches 12 bases. The CDR3 totals 16 residues. V lost 5 bases, J lost 4 bases, and 6 bases stayed unmatched. Germline assignment: CDR1 SGHVS and CDR2 FQNEAQ. CDR3 in amino acids: CASSPTSGGTYNEQFF. CDR3 sequence (DNA): TGTGCCAGCAGCCCTACTAGCGGGGGGACTTACAATGAGCAGTTCTTC. The variable domain in full, completed from reference TRBV7-8 and TRBJ2-1, reads GAGVSQSPRYKVAKRGQDVALRCDPISGHVSLFWYQQALGQGPEFLTYFQNEAQLDKSGLPSDRFFAERPEGSVSTLKIQRTQQEDSAVYLCASSPTSGGTYNEQFFGPGTRLTVL.

V is TRBV13 and J is TRBJ1-2; 9 positions agree with TRBD1. The CDR3 has 15 residues. CDR1 is PRHDT, CDR2 FYEKMQ, per germline (reference sequence). The ends lost 5 bases at V and 4 bases at J; junction bases unmatched: 8. CDR3 DNA sequence: TGTGCCAGCAGCACTCGACAGGGGGGCTTCTATGGCTACACCTTC. As protein: CASSTRQGGFYGYTF. Full variable domain (remainder filled in from reference TRBV13 and TRBJ1-2): AAGVIQSPRHLIKEKRETATLKCYPIPRHDTVYWYQQGPGQDPQFLISFYEKMQSDKGSIPDRFSAQQFSDYHSELNMSSLELGDSALYFCASSTRQGGFYGYTFGSGTRLTVV.

This clone was counted once. An end of the junction differs from the germline gene, which may be a read error. V is TRBV7-9 and J is TRBJ2-2, with D perhaps matching TRBD2 (5 bases). The CDR3 extends over 13 amino acids. In germline, CDR1 is SEHNR, CDR2 FQNEAQ (reference sequence). CDR3 protein: CASSIDSSGKLFF. DNA for the CDR3: TGTGCCAGCAGCATAGACTCGTCCGGGAAGCTGTTTTTT.